These 19 T cell receptor beta chains share one sample of origin, sequenced in a study of radiotherapy plus CTLA-4 blockade in lung cancer. The method was immunoSEQ multiplex PCR; TCRdb's version includes in-frame clones alone and lacks a portion of them. The sample yields about 64,000 clones, approximately 68% seen once. Sequenced here: peripheral blood, sampled from a patient treated with radiotherapy plus ipilimumab. These receptors all come from a human donor with non-small cell lung cancer whose response to radiotherapy plus ipilimumab could not be evaluated.

This clone was seen only a few times. The chain links TRBV28 to TRBJ2-6; 9 nucleotides match TRBD1. Germline trimming cut 2 bases from V and 0 bases from J; bases unmatched to any gene: 14. Germline V gives CDR1 MDHEN, CDR2 SYDVKM. The CDR3 has 21 residues. The CDR3 region has the DNA TGTGCCAGCAGTTTAAATTGGGGGACAGGGATTTTGGGCTCTGGGGCCAACGTCCTGACTTTC. Its protein is CASSLNWGTGILGSGANVLTF.

V gene TRBV5-1 combines with J gene TRBJ2-5; 8 bases map to TRBD1. Germline values: CDR1 SGHRS, CDR2 YFSETQ. This CDR3 region has 14 residues. J gave up 5 bases and V 2 bases, and 5 bases lay outside the gene matches. CDR3 DNA sequence: TGCGCCAGCAGCTTCGACAGGGGCGGGGAGACCCAGTACTTC. Its protein is CASSFDRGGETQYF.

This clone has just one count. CDR3 coding DNA: TGTGCCAGCAGTTATCTTAGGGCAGGGGGGAACACTGAAGCTTTCTTT. Protein: CASSYLRAGGNTEAFF. The chain recombines TRBV6-5 with TRBJ1-1; 7 bases are shared with TRBD1. The CDR3 loop spans 16 amino acids. CDR1 is MNHEY, CDR2 SVGAGI, per germline. With 3 bases clipped from V and 1 base from J, the junction kept 8 bases outside the gene matches.

V usage is TRBV4-1 and J usage is TRBJ2-1, with TRBD2 matching over 7 bases. The CDR3 loop spans 14 amino acids. V shed 1 base, J shed 7 bases, and the junction held 4 bases outside the gene matches. The V gene's germline CDR1 is MGHRA and CDR2 YSYEKL. In nucleotides, the CDR3 is TGCGCCAGCAGCCAAGGTGGACTAGTTAATGAGCAGTTCTTC. It encodes CASSQGGLVNEQFF.

This chain connects TRBV27 to TRBJ1-2; maybe TRBD1 (6 bases). The CDR3 has 14 amino acids. Germline CDR1 is MNHEY and CDR2 is SMNVEV (reference sequence). The V end was cut by 5 bases, the J end by 6 bases, with 16 bases between. The DNA for the CDR3 is TGTGCCAGCAGTCCACTACAGGGTTTAAATGGCTACACCTTC. This codes for CASSPLQGLNGYTF.

The rearrangement links TRBV6-1 to TRBJ2-7; 7 nucleotides match TRBD1. After removal of 5 bases from V and 1 base from J, the junction contained 2 bases not matched to a gene. CDR3 size: 13 residues. Germline loops: CDR1 MNHNS, CDR2 SASEGT. The DNA for the CDR3 is TGTGCCAGCAGTTCCAGGGGGTCCTACGAGCAGTACTTC. This translates into CASSSRGSYEQYF.

The rearrangement links TRBV27 to TRBJ2-1; 8 positions match TRBD1. CDR1 MNHEY and CDR2 SMNVEV come from the germline V gene (reference sequence). CDR3 length equals 13 residues. The ends lost 2 bases at V and 8 bases at J; junction bases unmatched: 2. Here the CDR3 reads CASSLKQGDEQFF. The DNA of the CDR3 is TGTGCCAGCAGTTTAAAACAGGGGGATGAGCAGTTCTTC.

This clone was seen more than once but under ten times. The chain is built from TRBV6-5 and TRBJ1-3; D is unresolved. The germline gives CDR1 MNHEY, CDR2 SVGAGI. Trimming took 8 bases from V and 0 from J, leaving 5 bases between them. CDR3 length: 12 amino acids. Here the CDR3 reads CASHSSGNTIYF. The CDR3 DNA reads TGTGCCAGCCACAGCTCTGGAAACACCATATATTTT.

CDR3 in amino acids: CASSTGQGRGYTF. CDR3 sequence (DNA): TGTGCCAGCAGTACGGGACAGGGACGGGGCTACACCTTC. The chain uses TRBV28 and TRBJ1-2, with TRBD1 identical over 9 bases. The CDR3 covers 13 residues. J gave up 8 bases and V 5 bases, and 6 bases lay outside the gene matches. In germline, CDR1 is MDHEN, CDR2 SYDVKM.

The rearrangement links TRBV6-6 to TRBJ1-5; 9 bases are a match to TRBD1. This CDR3 has 15 residues. CDR1 is MNHNY, CDR2 SVGAGI, per germline (reference sequence). V dropped 8 bases and J dropped 5; count of bases not matched to a gene: 10. The CDR3 DNA follows: TGTGCCAGCGGGGGCCGGGACAGGGCTGATCAGCCCCAGCATTTT. Its translation is CASGGRDRADQPQHF.

This clone came up a few times. The chain employs TRBV5-4 and TRBJ1-4, with D possibly TRBD1 on 6 matching bases. Between the trimmed V and J ends, which lost 4 bases and 7 bases, there was a span of 17 bases. The CDR3 totals 15 residues. Per germline, CDR1 SGHNT and CDR2 YYREEE (reference sequence). CDR3 sequence: CASSPLPGTIEKLFF. The CDR3 nucleotides are TGTGCCAGCAGCCCACTACCCGGGACAATTGAAAAACTGTTTTTT.

V and J are TRBV4-2 and TRBJ2-1; possibly TRBD2 for D (10 bases). Germline CDR1 reads LGHNA; CDR2 reads YNFKEQ. The V end was cut by 0 bases, the J end by 8 bases, with 32 bases between. There are 21 residues in the CDR3. The CDR3 is CASSQDRETGGVSGRAHEQFF. The CDR3 DNA follows: TGTGCCAGCAGCCAAGATAGGGAAACAGGGGGCGTGAGCGGGAGGGCCCATGAGCAGTTCTTC.

A single count supports this clone. The rearrangement links TRBV5-1 to TRBJ1-1; TRBD1 agrees at 7 bases. This CDR3 has 15 residues. V lost 0 bases, J lost 1 base, and 3 bases stayed unmatched. Germline CDR1 reads SGHRS; CDR2 reads YFSETQ. The CDR3 spells CASSLEGARNTEAFF. Here the CDR3 DNA reads TGCGCCAGCAGCTTGGAGGGGGCAAGGAACACTGAAGCTTTCTTT.

V and J are TRBV6-6 and TRBJ1-1; D is perhaps TRBD1 (6 bases). CDR1 MNHNY and CDR2 SVGAGI come from the germline V gene (reference sequence). Trimming removed 6 bases at V and 4 bases at J, with 21 bases between. The length of the CDR3 is 16 residues. The CDR3 region is CASRDQGTGIGTEAFF. In DNA, the CDR3 is TGTGCCAGCAGAGATCAGGGGACGGGGATAGGCACTGAAGCTTTCTTT.

The gene calls are TRBV28 and TRBJ2-7; possible D gene TRBD1, 5 bases. The CDR3 covers 13 residues. The V and J ends lost 7 bases and 4 bases respectively, with 14 bases between them. Germline CDR1 MDHEN, CDR2 SYDVKM. CDR3 in DNA: TGTGCCAGCAACTCTCCAGGGTTGTACGAGCAGTACTTC. Protein product: CASNSPGLYEQYF. The whole variable domain, filled in from reference TRBV28 and TRBJ2-7, reads DVKVTQSSRYLVKRTGEKVFLECVQDMDHENMFWYRQDPGLGLRLIYFSYDVKMKEKGDIPEGYSVSREKKERFSLILESASTNQTSMYLCASNSPGLYEQYFGPGTRLTVT.

The chain carries TRBV6-1 and TRBJ2-3; 11 nucleotides align to TRBD2. CDR3 size: 15 residues. The ends lost 9 bases at V and 2 bases at J; junction bases unmatched: 7. Germline V gene lookup returns CDR1 MNHNS and CDR2 SASEGT. DNA of the CDR3: TGTGCCAGTTCGGGACTAGCGGAACTCACAGATACGCAGTATTTT. As protein: CASSGLAELTDTQYF.

The V gene is TRBV5-6, the J gene TRBJ1-1, with D possibly being TRBD1 (6 bases). Germline lookup yields CDR1 SGHDT and CDR2 YYEEEE. Trimming removed 0 bases at V and 1 base at J, with 10 bases between. This CDR3 has 15 residues. The CDR3 loop is CASSLAATGNTEAFF. The CDR3 nucleotides read TGTGCCAGCAGCTTGGCGGCGACAGGGAACACTGAAGCTTTCTTT. Complete variable domain (other parts from reference TRBV5-6 and TRBJ1-1): DAGVTQSPTHLIKTRGQQVTLRCSPKSGHDTVSWYQQALGQGPQFIFQYYEEEERQRGNFPDRFSGHQFPNYSSELNVNALLLGDSALYLCASSLAATGNTEAFFGQGTRLTVV.

This rearrangement joins TRBV29-1 to TRBJ1-1; D is undetermined. Germline V gene data show CDR1 as SQVTM and CDR2 as ANQGSEA. The CDR3 covers 13 residues. Between the trimmed V and J ends, which lost 8 bases and 0 bases, there was a span of 13 bases. The CDR3 protein is CSSQAAMNTEAFF. In DNA form, the CDR3 reads TGCAGCTCGCAAGCGGCCATGAACACTGAAGCTTTCTTT.

The chain combines TRBV9 with TRBJ2-7; perhaps TRBD1 as D (6 bases). Deletions cut 2 bases from V and 0 bases from J, with 9 bases between. The CDR3 spans 14 residues. From germline, CDR1 is SGDLS and CDR2 YYNGEE. For the CDR3, the DNA is TGTGCCAGCAGCGTGACAGGATCCTCCTACGAGCAGTACTTC. Protein: CASSVTGSSYEQYF.